These 25 T cell receptor beta chains share one sample of origin, sequenced in a study of T-cell memory formation after mild COVID-19. TCRdb independently ran MiXCR on the 5' RACE reads; one entry per CDR3 protein. This table has about 240,000 distinct CDR3 sequences, 7.5% to 10% appearing once. Sequencing was carried out using PBMCs or a T cell subset sorted from them (not recorded which). Receptors were obtained from a man younger than 35 who had mild COVID-19 (a few samples of this study predate the infection). Cell type and time point are not known.

The chain employs TRBV6-2 or TRBV6-3 and TRBJ2-7, with 10 bases matching TRBD1. Germline values: CDR1 MNHEY, CDR2 SVGEGT. Trimming took 5 bases from V and 9 from J; bases not matched to a gene: 10. The CDR3 is 14 amino acids. The CDR3 bases are TGTGCCAGCAGTCCCGGAGACAGGGGGCGACGGCAGTACGTC. Amino acid sequence: CASSPGDRGRRQYV.

This clonotype was seen only once. V gene TRBV20-1 combines with J gene TRBJ1-6, with 9 bases matching TRBD1. This CDR3 is 19 amino acids long. CDR1 and CDR2 (germline): DFQATT, SNEGSKA (reference sequence). V shed 2 bases and J 7 bases; nucleotides not matched to a gene: 18. The CDR3 nucleotides read TGCAGTGCTAGAAGGGCGTGGGGACAGGGAAGTTTTGGAAATTCACCCCTCCACTTT. Its translation is CSARRAWGQGSFGNSPLHF.

The chain is built from TRBV5-1 and TRBJ2-2, with D hard to call. The CDR3 runs 12 residues. Trimming removed 4 bases from V and 5 bases from J, with 6 bases in between. The germline V gene has CDR1 SGHRS and CDR2 YFSETQ. CDR3 sequence (DNA): TGCGCCAGCAGCGCGTTGACCGGGGAGCTGTTTTTT. Translation: CASSALTGELFF.

This clonotype has more than one count but fewer than ten. The chain links TRBV27 to TRBJ2-2, with D possibly being TRBD1 (8 bases). V lost 4 bases to trimming and J lost 4 bases, with 16 bases between them. The CDR3 loop spans 16 amino acids. Germline values: CDR1 MNHEY, CDR2 SMNVEV (reference sequence). The CDR3 DNA reads as TGTGCCAGCAGTTCCTTGACAGGGGAGGGCACCGGGGAGCTGTTTTTT. Translation gives CASSSLTGEGTGELFF.

The rearrangement joins TRBV7-8 to TRBJ2-5; D call uncertain. Germline loops: CDR1 SGHVS, CDR2 FQNEAQ. The CDR3 contains 13 residues. V was cut by 2 bases and J by 5 bases, with 9 bases left in between. CDR3 amino acids: CASSLTAAETQYF. The CDR3 DNA sequence: TGTGCCAGCAGCTTAACGGCTGCGGAGACCCAGTACTTC.

This clonotype has just a few counts. V and J are TRBV5-4 and TRBJ2-1, with D possibly TRBD1 on 6 matching bases. The CDR3 is made up of 15 amino acids. From germline, CDR1 is SGHNT and CDR2 YYREEE (reference sequence). V gave up 4 bases and J gave up 5 bases, with 16 bases separating them. CDR3 DNA: TGTGCCAGCAGCCCAACGGGACAAATTGACAATGAGCAGTTCTTC. Translated: CASSPTGQIDNEQFF. Based on the CDR3 plus reference TRBV5-4 and TRBJ2-1, the full variable domain is ETGVTQSPTHLIKTRGQQVTLRCSSQSGHNTVSWYQQALGQGPQFIFQYYREEENGRGNFPPRFSGLQFPNYSSELNVNALELDDSALYLCASSPTGQIDNEQFFGPGTRLTVL.

As DNA, the CDR3 is TGTGCCAGCGGAGTGACAGGGTTCTACGAGCAGTACGTC. It yields the protein CASGVTGFYEQYV. The chain joins TRBV28 to TRBJ2-7; 7 bases are shared with TRBD1. With V trimmed by 8 bases and J by 3 bases, 7 bases remained unmatched. The CDR3 has 13 amino acids. Germline CDR1 and CDR2: MDHEN and SYDVKM.

The chain links TRBV20-1 to TRBJ1-1; possible D gene TRBD1, 5 bases. V dropped 2 bases and J dropped 4 bases, with 23 bases sitting between them. Germline V lookup: CDR1 DFQATT, CDR2 SNEGSKA (reference sequence). The CDR3 totals 17 residues. CDR3 nucleotides: TGCAGTGCTAGACGAACCGGGACCACGGGCCGGAGCACTGAAGCTTTCTTT. Translated: CSARRTGTTGRSTEAFF.

The chain combines TRBV20-1 with TRBJ1-1; 11 bases match TRBD1. CDR1 DFQATT and CDR2 SNEGSKA come from the germline V gene (reference sequence). CDR3 length: 15 residues. V lost 6 bases, J lost 3 bases, and 9 bases stayed unmatched. The CDR3 nucleotides read TGCAGTGCCGCGAGTAGGGGACAGGGGGACACTGAAGCTTTCTTT. This encodes CSAASRGQGDTEAFF.

At least ten counts were recorded for this clonotype. This chain connects TRBV27 to TRBJ1-2; TRBD1 is a possible D gene (6 bases). The germline CDR1 and CDR2 sequences are MNHEY and SMNVEV (reference sequence). V gave up 5 bases and J gave up 5 bases, with 24 bases separating them. The CDR3 is 17 residues long. The CDR3 bases are TGTGCCAGCAGTGTTTCAGCAGCGGACAGCCGCTTGTATGGCTACACCTTC. It yields the protein CASSVSAADSRLYGYTF.

This clonotype showed up just a few times. The rearrangement joins TRBV7-6 to TRBJ2-3, with 12 bases matching TRBD2. V shed 2 bases, J shed 1 base, and the junction held 7 bases outside the gene matches. The CDR3 sequence is 18 residues long. Germline lookup yields CDR1 SGHVS and CDR2 FNYEAQ. The CDR3 region is CASSLLAGGTQGTDTQYF. CDR3 DNA: TGTGCCAGCAGCTTACTAGCGGGGGGGACTCAGGGCACAGATACGCAGTATTTT.

This chain links TRBV27 with TRBJ2-3, with D perhaps TRBD2 (5 bases). V lost 3 bases and J lost 10, with 11 bases in between. This CDR3 spans 12 amino acids. Germline assignment: CDR1 MNHEY and CDR2 SMNVEV (reference sequence). CDR3 sequence (DNA): TGTGCCAGCAGTTTCGGATACGGGGCGCAGTATTTT. Its protein is CASSFGYGAQYF.

In nucleotides, the CDR3 is TGTGCCAGCAGTGATAATTGGGGCGGACAGCCCCAGCATTTT. This sequence encodes CASSDNWGGQPQHF. The V and J genes are TRBV2 and TRBJ1-5; D may be TRBD1 (5 bases). Germline V lookup: CDR1 SNHLY, CDR2 FYNNEI. Trimming left V 3 bases short and J 7 bases short, with 13 bases between. The CDR3 runs 14 residues.

This clonotype was seen more than once but under ten times. V and J are TRBV20-1 and TRBJ2-5; TRBD1 agrees at 7 bases. The germline gives CDR1 DFQATT, CDR2 SNEGSKA (reference sequence). The CDR3 extends over 13 amino acids. V lost 7 bases and J lost 4; bases outside the gene matches: 9. The CDR3 DNA is TGCAGTGGGGCGGTCAGGGGGACAGAGACCCAGTACTTC. It encodes CSGAVRGTETQYF.

This sequence joins TRBV20-1 and TRBJ2-5; D is uncertain. This CDR3 comprises 12 residues. V lost 0 bases to trimming and J lost 5 bases, with 7 bases between them. CDR1 DFQATT and CDR2 SNEGSKA come from the germline V gene (reference sequence). The CDR3 bases are TGCAGTGCTAGAGAGTTTGGGGAGACCCAGTACTTC. As protein: CSAREFGETQYF.

There are a few counts of this clonotype. V is TRBV10-3 and J is TRBJ1-2; D remains ambiguous. The CDR3 has 15 residues. V gave up 0 bases and J gave up 4 bases, with 12 bases separating them. CDR1 is ENHRY, CDR2 SYGVKD, per germline. The CDR3 sequence is CAISESSAEIYGYTF. DNA of the CDR3: TGTGCCATCAGTGAGTCGAGCGCCGAAATCTATGGCTACACCTTC.

This clonotype has only a few counts. This chain links TRBV10-2 with TRBJ2-3; TRBD1 matches at 9 bases. This CDR3 is 15 amino acids long. The ends lost 6 bases at V and 2 bases at J; junction bases unmatched: 6. Germline V lookup: CDR1 WSHSY, CDR2 SAAADI. In nucleotides, the CDR3 is TGCGCCAGCAGGATGGACAGGGGTACCACAGATACGCAGTATTTT. It is translated as CASRMDRGTTDTQYF.

V and J are TRBV4-1 and TRBJ1-2; no clear D gene. Trimming stripped 0 bases from V and 4 bases from J, with 3 bases between. Germline V gives CDR1 MGHRA, CDR2 YSYEKL. CDR3 length: 12 amino acids. The CDR3 nucleotides read TGCGCCAGCAGCCAAGACGGCTATGGCTACACCTTC. It is translated as CASSQDGYGYTF.

The rearrangement links TRBV7-9 to TRBJ1-2; D is ambiguous. V lost 0 bases and J 5 bases, leaving 4 bases between the germline ends. This CDR3 is 12 amino acids long. Germline values: CDR1 SEHNR, CDR2 FQNEAQ (reference sequence). CDR3 DNA sequence: TGTGCCAGCAGCTTAGCACAGTATGGCTACACCTTC. Its protein product is CASSLAQYGYTF.

The chain links TRBV6-5 to TRBJ2-2; either TRBD1 or TRBD2 may fit D (7 bases each). The CDR3 consists of 16 residues. Germline V gene data show CDR1 as MNHEY and CDR2 as SVGAGI. Trimming stripped 5 bases from V and 4 bases from J, with 17 bases between. The CDR3 sequence: CASSPPGGAGTGELFF. The CDR3 coding sequence is TGTGCCAGCAGTCCCCCAGGGGGGGCGGGCACCGGGGAGCTGTTTTTT.

V and J are TRBV4-2 and TRBJ2-1; the D is unclear. The CDR3 length is 15 residues. With 0 bases removed from V and 7 bases from J, the gap between germline ends came to 13 bases. The germline CDR1 and CDR2 sequences are LGHNA and YNFKEQ. CDR3 amino acids: CASSQDLLGLNEQFF. The CDR3 coding sequence is TGTGCCAGCAGCCAAGATCTCCTAGGCCTAAATGAGCAGTTCTTC.

J is TRBJ2-1 and V is TRBV4-3; D not certain. The CDR3 contains 16 residues. Germline CDR1 is LGHNA and CDR2 is YSLEER. Trimming left V 1 base short and J 8 bases short, with 18 bases between. CDR3 nucleotides: TGCGCCAGCAGCCAAGCGACACTTCTCGGATTCGATGAGCAGTTCTTC. Its translation is CASSQATLLGFDEQFF.

Points on this clonotype: An end of the junction differs from the germline gene, which may be a read error. J is TRBJ2-3 and V is TRBV7-3, with 11 bases lining up with TRBD2. The CDR3 totals 16 residues. Germline CDR1 SGHTA, CDR2 FQGTGA. CDR3 sequence reads: CASSTGTSGPTYTQYF. CDR3 coding DNA: TGTGCCAGCAGCACCGGGACTAGCGGCCCCACATATACGCAGTATTTT. Based on the CDR3 plus reference TRBV7-3 and TRBJ2-3, the full variable domain is GAGVSQTPSNKVTEKGKYVELRCDPISGHTALYWYRQSLGQGPEFLIYFQGTGAADDSGLPNDRFFAVRPEGSVSTLKIQRTERGDSAVYLCASSTGTSGPTYTQYFGPGTRLTVL.

This CDR3 is CASSFDGMNTEAFF. CDR3 nucleotide sequence: TGCGCCAGCAGCTTCGACGGCATGAACACTGAAGCTTTCTTT. The V gene is TRBV5-1, the J gene TRBJ1-1, with unresolved D. This CDR3 region has 14 residues. The V gene lost 2 bases and the J gene lost 0 bases, with 8 bases spanning the gap. Germline V lookup: CDR1 SGHRS, CDR2 YFSETQ.

This clonotype was observed a few times. The genes are TRBV12-3 or TRBV12-4 and TRBJ1-5; D not certain. The CDR3 sequence is 13 residues long. The V and J ends lost 3 bases and 4 bases respectively, with 7 bases between them. The CDR3 coding sequence is TGTGCCAGCAGTTTGACAACGAATCAGCCCCAGCATTTT. Amino acids: CASSLTTNQPQHF.